Detailed here is one TCR beta chain. What it binds is not known. The CDR3 consists of 15 residues. V was clipped by 1 base and J by 2 bases; unmatched bases: 5. The germline V gene encodes CDR1 SGHNT and CDR2 YENEEA. The data were taken from a study of Ad26.COV2.S vaccination and SARS-CoV-2 variants. Study summary: Ad26.COV2.S shots went into the muscle once or twice, 56 days apart. General study points: The TCR-based breadth and depth measures might underestimate overall T cell responses.

Assay: immunoSEQ multiplex PCR; the TCRdb copy retains only in-frame clones and omits some. The profile shows roughly 300,000 clones, around 89% of them singletons. Treatment: over 15 received Ad26.COV2.S at low or high dose, single or two shots; several received placebo; per-sample allocation not given. Sampling took place 63 days after the first vaccine or placebo injection. The rearrangement joins TRBV11-3 to TRBJ2-7; 7 bases fit TRBD1. The sequence came from a person aged 18-65 years who received the Ad26.COV2.S COVID-19 vaccine or a placebo. This specimen consisted of peripheral blood, obtained in a trial of Ad26.COV2.S vaccine versus placebo. In DNA form, the CDR3 reads TGTGCCAGCAGCTTAGGACAGGGCCAAACCTACGAGCAGTACTTC. Translating gives CASSLGQGQTYEQYF.